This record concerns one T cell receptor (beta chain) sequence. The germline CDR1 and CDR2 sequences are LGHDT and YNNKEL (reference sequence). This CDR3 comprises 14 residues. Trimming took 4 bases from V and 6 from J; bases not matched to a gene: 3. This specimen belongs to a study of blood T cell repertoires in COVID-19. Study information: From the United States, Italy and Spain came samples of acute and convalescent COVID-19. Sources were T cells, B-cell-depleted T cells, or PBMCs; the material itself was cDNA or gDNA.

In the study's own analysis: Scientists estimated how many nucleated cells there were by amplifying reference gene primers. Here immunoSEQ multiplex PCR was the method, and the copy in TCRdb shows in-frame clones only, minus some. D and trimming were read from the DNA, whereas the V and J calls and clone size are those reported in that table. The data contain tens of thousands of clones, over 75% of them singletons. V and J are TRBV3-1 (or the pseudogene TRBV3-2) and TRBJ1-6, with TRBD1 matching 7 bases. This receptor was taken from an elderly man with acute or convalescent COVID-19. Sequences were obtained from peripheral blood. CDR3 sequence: CASSRDRVNSPLHF. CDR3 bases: TGTGCCAGCAGCCGCGACAGGGTTAATTCACCCCTCCACTTT.